These T cell receptor beta chains were read from a single sample in a study of Tregs in tolerant kidney transplant recipients. Libraries were prepared by immunoSEQ multiplex PCR; TCRdb keeps only in-frame clonotypes and omits some of them. The profile shows about 240,000 clones, 84% of them singletons. Sequencing was done on a sample of CD4+ T cells from blood. Source of these receptors: a human donor in good health. The CDR3 runs from the conserved cysteine through the conserved F or W. D genes are given only for firm matches. Only some rows state a clone size, as once, few, many or a class for expanded clones.

d_gene: .
v_gene: TRBV5-1
j_gene: TRBJ2-5
abundance: once
CDR3nt: TGCGCCAGCAGCTTGGGGATGGGGGCAGGCCAAGAGACCCAGTACTTC
CDR3aa: CASSLGMGAGQETQYF

d_gene: .
v_gene: TRBV30
j_gene: TRBJ2-1
abundance: .
CDR3nt: TGTGCCTGGAGTGAGGGAAGTCCTTGGAATGAGCAGTTCTTC
CDR3aa: CAWSEGSPWNEQFF

d_gene: TRBD1
v_gene: TRBV7-2
j_gene: TRBJ1-1
abundance: .
CDR3nt: TGTGCCAGCAGCCTAGGACAGGGGGTGGCTCTGAACACTGAAGCTTTCTTT
CDR3aa: CASSLGQGVALNTEAFF

d_gene: .
v_gene: TRBV2
j_gene: TRBJ1-6
abundance: .
CDR3nt: TGTGCCAGCAGTGAAGCTGGGGGCGCGAGACTATTGACACCCCTCCACTTT
CDR3aa: CASSEAGGARLLTPLHF

d_gene: .
v_gene: TRBV7-7
j_gene: TRBJ1-1
abundance: once
CDR3nt: TGTGCTAGCAGCCCGGCAGGGAACACTGAAGCTTTCTTT
CDR3aa: CASSPAGNTEAFF

d_gene: TRBD1
v_gene: TRBV5-4
j_gene: TRBJ1-1
abundance: .
CDR3nt: TGTGCCAGCAGCCAGGGGGCTAAGACGCGAAACACTGAAGCTTTCTTT
CDR3aa: CASSQGAKTRNTEAFF

d_gene: .
v_gene: TRBV7-7
j_gene: TRBJ1-5
abundance: .
CDR3nt: TGTGCTAGCAGCTCGCACGCCGTGAACAGGTTTGGGCAGCCCCAGCATTTT
CDR3aa: CASSSHAVNRFGQPQHF

d_gene: TRBD1
v_gene: TRBV11-3
j_gene: TRBJ1-2
abundance: .
CDR3nt: TGTGCCAGCAGCCTCCAGGGGGCGACCTATGGCTACACCTTC
CDR3aa: CASSLQGATYGYTF

d_gene: .
v_gene: TRBV27
j_gene: TRBJ2-2
abundance: once
CDR3nt: TGTGCCAGCAGTTCCGGAAGAACCGGGGAGCTGTTTTTT
CDR3aa: CASSSGRTGELFF

d_gene: TRBD1
v_gene: TRBV6-1
j_gene: TRBJ1-3
abundance: .
CDR3nt: TGTGCCAGCAGCCGGGGACAGAGCTCTGGAAACACCATATATTTT
CDR3aa: CASSRGQSSGNTIYF

d_gene: .
v_gene: TRBV10-3
j_gene: TRBJ1-1
abundance: .
CDR3nt: TGTGCCATTCATGGGGGGTCCGACACTGAAGCTTTCTTT
CDR3aa: CAIHGGSDTEAFF

d_gene: TRBD1
v_gene: TRBV23-1
j_gene: TRBJ2-2
abundance: .
CDR3nt: TGCGCCAGCAGCCCTAACAGGGGGTCGAACACCGGGGAGCTGTTTTTT
CDR3aa: CASSPNRGSNTGELFF

d_gene: .
v_gene: TRBV9
j_gene: TRBJ2-7
abundance: few
CDR3nt: TGTGCCAGCAGCCCCACGAGGGGGGCATACGAGCAGTACTTC
CDR3aa: CASSPTRGAYEQYF

d_gene: .
v_gene: TRBV6-6
j_gene: TRBJ1-1
abundance: .
CDR3nt: TGTGCCAGCAGTTACTCCGAGTTGAACACTGAAGCTTTCTTT
CDR3aa: CASSYSELNTEAFF

d_gene: TRBD2
v_gene: TRBV15
j_gene: TRBJ2-7
abundance: .
CDR3nt: TGTGCCACCAGCAGAGATTGGGGGGGGACCTACGAGCAGTACTTC
CDR3aa: CATSRDWGGTYEQYF

d_gene: .
v_gene: TRBV19
j_gene: TRBJ2-2
abundance: .
CDR3nt: TGTGCCAGTAGTATAGGATACGGGGAGCTGTTTTTT
CDR3aa: CASSIGYGELFF

d_gene: .
v_gene: TRBV5-4
j_gene: TRBJ1-6
abundance: .
CDR3nt: TGTGCCAGCAGGAACAGGGAGCGGGATAATTCACCCCTCCACTTT
CDR3aa: CASRNRERDNSPLHF

d_gene: .
v_gene: TRBV19
j_gene: TRBJ2-1
abundance: .
CDR3nt: TGTGCCAGTAGTAGGCCGGACGGCAGCTCCTACAATGAGCAGTTCTTC
CDR3aa: CASSRPDGSSYNEQFF

d_gene: TRBD2
v_gene: TRBV2
j_gene: TRBJ2-5
abundance: .
CDR3nt: TGTGCCAGCAGTGAAGGGTCTAGCGGGAGGGCCAGGGAGACCCAGTACTTC
CDR3aa: CASSEGSSGRARETQYF

d_gene: .
v_gene: TRBV2
j_gene: TRBJ2-7
abundance: .
CDR3nt: TGTGCCAGCAGCGGGACCTTACCCAACGAGCAGTACTTC
CDR3aa: CASSGTLPNEQYF

d_gene: TRBD1
v_gene: TRBV18
j_gene: TRBJ1-2
abundance: .
CDR3nt: TGTGCCAGCTCACCGGGACAGGGGGGCGGCTATGGCTACACCTTC
CDR3aa: CASSPGQGGGYGYTF

d_gene: TRBD1
v_gene: TRBV4-1
j_gene: TRBJ1-2
abundance: .
CDR3nt: TGCGCCAGCAGCCAATATAACGGGACAGGGACTACTAACTATGGCTACACCTTC
CDR3aa: CASSQYNGTGTTNYGYTF

d_gene: .
v_gene: TRBV5-1
j_gene: TRBJ2-1
abundance: .
CDR3nt: TGCGCCAGCAGCTTGGCGGACTTAGCCTACAATGAGCAGTTCTTC
CDR3aa: CASSLADLAYNEQFF